The 21 T cell receptor beta chains listed next were all sequenced from one sample in a study of shared clonotypes between healthy human individuals. TCRdb's copy holds only in-frame clones and misses some; the assay was immunoSEQ multiplex PCR. The repertoire holds about 2.1 million clones, with about 93% as singletons. CD8 cells classed as naive were CD45RO-negative and positively selected for CCR7, excluding terminally differentiated effector memory CD45RA+ cells. The material sequenced was naive CD8+ T cells from PBMCs. These receptors came from a man younger than 30 in good health. Some clones in this sample may be carry-over from other donors' samples.

The chain joins TRBV19 to TRBJ1-1, with a weak D call TRBD1 (5 bases). The germline CDR1 and CDR2 sequences are LNHDA and SQIVND (reference sequence). This CDR3 is 15 amino acids long. V was clipped by 7 bases and J by 3 bases, with 18 bases between them. The CDR3 nucleotides are TGTGCCAGTAATCGTGTCCATGGGGCCGACACTGAAGCTTTCTTT. Its protein product is CASNRVHGADTEAFF.

This sequence joins TRBV10-3 and TRBJ2-3; no definite D call. With 0 bases removed from V and 6 bases from J, the gap between germline ends came to 7 bases. Germline V gives CDR1 ENHRY, CDR2 SYGVKD. The CDR3 contains 13 residues. CDR3 loop: CAISESKVDTQYF. CDR3 DNA: TGTGCCATCAGTGAGTCGAAGGTGGATACGCAGTATTTT.

CDR3 sequence reads: CASGEGHGDTQYF. Written as DNA, the CDR3 is TGTGCCAGCGGTGAAGGGCACGGCGATACGCAGTATTTT. The J gene is TRBJ2-3, the V gene TRBV28; D is uncertain. Per the germline V gene, CDR1 is MDHEN and CDR2 is SYDVKM. V lost 8 bases, J lost 6 bases, and 15 bases lay in between. This CDR3 is built from 13 residues.

This chain uses TRBV6-6 with TRBJ2-1; 7 bases align to TRBD1. Germline CDR1 and CDR2: MNHNY and SVGAGI (reference sequence). The V and J ends lost 10 bases and 7 bases, in that order; junction bases with no gene match: 16. This CDR3 region has 15 residues. The CDR3 loop reads CAIDRVGVPRNEQFF. The CDR3 DNA reads as TGTGCCATCGACAGGGTCGGGGTCCCTCGGAATGAGCAGTTCTTC.

CDR3 nucleotides: TGTGCCAGCAGTTATGGGGAGACCGGGGAGCTGTTTTTT. It translates to CASSYGETGELFF. The chain joins TRBV28 to TRBJ2-2; a possible D gene is TRBD2 (5 bases). The germline V gene encodes CDR1 MDHEN and CDR2 SYDVKM. CDR3 length: 13 amino acids. V was pared by 4 bases and J by 5 bases, with 8 bases between.

The V gene is TRBV5-4, the J gene TRBJ1-1, with D uncertain. The CDR3 has 13 amino acids. V was shortened by 2 bases and J by 5 bases, with 10 bases between the two germline ends. Germline V lookup: CDR1 SGHNT, CDR2 YYREEE (reference sequence). The CDR3 coding sequence is TGTGCCAGCAGCTTCAAGGGTGGGACTGAAGCTTTCTTT. Its protein is CASSFKGGTEAFF.

The chain uses TRBV9 and TRBJ2-3, with 11 bases that match TRBD2. This CDR3 contains 18 residues. The V gene's germline CDR1 is SGDLS and CDR2 YYNGEE. V gave up 2 bases and J gave up 0 bases; unmatched junction bases: 8. DNA for the CDR3: TGTGCCAGCAGCGTTTCTAGCGGGAGGAAATCTAGCACAGATACGCAGTATTTT. It translates to CASSVSSGRKSSTDTQYF.

The chain has TRBV9 and TRBJ2-3; D might be TRBD1 (6 bases). The germline V gene has CDR1 SGDLS and CDR2 YYNGEE. Trimming took off 0 bases at V and 2 bases at J, with 19 bases between the two ends. The CDR3 totals 18 residues. The CDR3 region has the DNA TGTGCCAGCAGCGTAGCTAAGACAGGACTCACTCACACAGATACGCAGTATTTT. This codes for CASSVAKTGLTHTDTQYF.

The gene calls are TRBV29-1 and TRBJ2-7; the D call may be TRBD1 or TRBD2 (5 bases each). The CDR3 contains 14 residues. The germline V gene encodes CDR1 SQVTM and CDR2 ANQGSEA. Deletions cut 3 bases from V and 0 bases from J, with 12 bases between. CDR3 sequence: CSVDRGPASYEQYF. The CDR3 region has the DNA TGCAGCGTTGATAGGGGACCAGCCTCCTACGAGCAGTACTTC.

The chain employs TRBV11-2 and TRBJ2-7; the D gene is possibly TRBD2 (6 bases). Germline V gene sequence: CDR1 SGHAT, CDR2 FQNNGV. The V and J ends lost 4 bases and 1 base respectively, with 17 bases between them. The CDR3 has 16 residues. The CDR3 DNA follows: TGTGCCAGCAGCTCGCCCCGGGTTAGCGGTTCCTACGAGCAGTACTTC. As protein: CASSSPRVSGSYEQYF. Combining the CDR3 with reference TRBV11-2 and TRBJ2-7 gives the whole variable domain EAGVAQSPRYKIIEKRQSVAFWCNPISGHATLYWYQQILGQGPKLLIQFQNNGVVDDSQLPKDRFSAERLKGVDSTLKIQPAKLEDSAVYLCASSSPRVSGSYEQYFGPGTRLTVT.

V is TRBV5-1 and J is TRBJ2-1; D remains ambiguous. Germline V gene data show CDR1 as SGHRS and CDR2 as YFSETQ. The CDR3 has 18 amino acids. Trimming removed 1 base at V and 7 bases at J, with 24 bases between. CDR3 sequence (DNA): TGCGCCAGCAGCTTGTTCGCGGCAGGTAAGCAGTGGCGAAATGAGCAGTTCTTC. Translation: CASSLFAAGKQWRNEQFF.

On this clone itself: Additional DNA sequences in this sample encode the identical CDR3. The chain is built from TRBV7-2 and TRBJ2-2, with no clear D. The V and J ends lost 2 bases and 6 bases respectively, with 4 bases between them. This CDR3 contains 12 residues. Germline CDR1 and CDR2: SGHTA and FQGNSA. CDR3 in amino acids: CASSLKAGELFF. The CDR3 region has the DNA TGTGCCAGCAGCTTAAAGGCCGGGGAGCTGTTTTTT.

CDR3: CASIPRQGSYNEQFF. CDR3 coding DNA: TGTGCCAGCATTCCGAGACAGGGGTCGTACAATGAGCAGTTCTTC. V and J are TRBV27 and TRBJ2-1, with 8 positions matching TRBD1. The CDR3 extends over 15 amino acids. Trimming cost V 7 bases and J 4 bases; bases outside gene matches: 9. Germline CDR1 and CDR2: MNHEY and SMNVEV (reference sequence).

This chain uses TRBV14 with TRBJ2-5, with D hard to call. V was cut by 4 bases and J by 3 bases, with 9 bases left in between. The germline CDR1 and CDR2 sequences are SGHDN and FVKESK. This CDR3 region has 13 residues. CDR3 sequence (DNA): TGTGCCAGCAGCCGATGGTTTAAAGAGACCCAGTACTTC. It translates to CASSRWFKETQYF.

The J gene is TRBJ1-1, the V gene TRBV28; D may be TRBD1 (6 bases). V was shortened by 6 bases and J by 4 bases, with 12 bases between the two germline ends. CDR3 size: 13 residues. Germline V CDR1 and CDR2: MDHEN, SYDVKM. The CDR3 here is CASSYDRPTEAFF. CDR3 sequence (DNA): TGTGCCAGCAGCTACGACAGGCCCACTGAAGCTTTCTTT.

The J gene is TRBJ2-2, the V gene TRBV6-5; possible D gene TRBD2, 6 bases. The ends were cut back, 7 bases at V and 10 bases at J, with 19 bases in the middle. The CDR3 covers 14 residues. Germline V gene lookup returns CDR1 MNHEY and CDR2 SVGAGI. The CDR3 region is CASTFSGELEELFF. The CDR3 DNA reads as TGTGCCAGCACCTTCTCGGGGGAGCTTGAGGAGCTGTTTTTT.

The V call is TRBV5-4, the J call TRBJ1-2; 8 bases map to TRBD1. CDR1 is SGHNT and CDR2 is YYREEE in the germline V gene (reference sequence). With 4 bases clipped from V and 1 base from J, the junction kept 9 bases outside the gene matches. The CDR3 sequence is 16 residues long. The CDR3 spells CASSLYPTGVNYGYTF. In DNA, the CDR3 is TGTGCCAGCAGCCTTTACCCGACAGGGGTTAACTATGGCTACACCTTC.

This chain connects TRBV7-3 to TRBJ2-1; 7 nucleotides match TRBD2. From germline, CDR1 is SGHTA and CDR2 FQGTGA. The CDR3 length is 15 residues. Trimming at V came to 3 bases and at J to 6 bases, leaving 8 bases not matched to a gene. The CDR3 region is CASSFIRTRGNEQFF. DNA of the CDR3: TGTGCCAGCAGCTTCATCCGGACTAGGGGCAATGAGCAGTTCTTC.

About this clone: An end of the junction does not agree with germline; a read error may underlie this. V is TRBV28 and J is TRBJ1-1; TRBD1 is a possible D gene (5 bases). The CDR3 has 12 residues. Germline V gene lookup returns CDR1 MDHEN and CDR2 SYDVKM. This chain's CDR3 is CASSKQAPEAFF. The CDR3 nucleotides are TGTGCCAGCAGTAAACAGGCCCCTGAGGCTTTCTTT. Full variable domain (remainder filled in from reference TRBV28 and TRBJ1-1): DVKVTQSSRYLVKRTGEKVFLECVQDMDHENMFWYRQDPGLGLRLIYFSYDVKMKEKGDIPEGYSVSREKKERFSLILESASTNQTSMYLCASSKQAPEAFFGQGTRLTVV.

The chain carries TRBV5-4 and TRBJ2-7, with 7 positions matching TRBD1. Germline loops: CDR1 SGHNT, CDR2 YYREEE (reference sequence). Trimming removed 4 bases from V and 2 bases from J; junction bases left unmatched: 9. The CDR3 has 15 amino acids. CDR3 DNA sequence: TGTGCCAGCAGCCCGACGGGACAGCTCCCCTACGAGCAGTACTTC. Protein: CASSPTGQLPYEQYF.

As regards this clone: Other DNA sequences of this sample code for an identical CDR3. The chain is built from TRBV27 and TRBJ1-1; the D is unclear. CDR1 and CDR2 (germline): MNHEY, SMNVEV (reference sequence). This CDR3 is built from 13 residues. V shed 6 bases and J shed 1 base, with 9 bases lying between them. Here the CDR3 reads CASRLTGNTEAFF. The DNA for the CDR3 is TGTGCCAGCAGGTTGACGGGGAACACTGAAGCTTTCTTT.